The following is a TCR beta chain sequence with its context. CDR1 and CDR2 from the germline V gene are LNHDA and SQIVND (reference sequence). The CDR3 is made up of 13 amino acids. V was pared by 7 bases and J by 6 bases, with 6 bases of the junction left unmatched. Clones were read by immunoSEQ multiplex PCR, and TCRdb kept only the in-frame ones, dropping some. The table shows some 120,000 clones, with around 92% occurring only once. This sample is part of a study of control samples from healthy donors and cancer patients. The receptor comes from a man older than 75 with head and neck cancer. The gene calls are TRBV19 and TRBJ1-5; 7 bases are shared with TRBD1. Sequencing input: PBMCs. The chain's CDR3 is CASTRGRGQPQHF. CDR3 bases: TGTGCCAGTACCAGGGGGAGAGGTCAGCCCCAGCATTTT.